Only a few counts were recorded for the clone carrying this TCR beta chain. Its antigen remains unidentified. This CDR3 spans 14 amino acids. V lost 4 bases to trimming and J lost 5 bases; unmatched junction nucleotides: 7. CDR1 is SGHTA, CDR2 FQGNSA, per germline. The entry originates in a study of T-cell memory formation after mild COVID-19. Overall study: In these data, TCR clusters were largely donor specific. Study observations and caveats: Balance between CD4 and CD8 was seen in clones contracting day 15 to 85, and a CD4+ lean was seen in later expanders. Mainly CM and EM harbored the contracting CD4+ clones; mainly EMRA harbored the CD8+ ones. There was no confirmation that second-wave clones peaking on day 37 were SARS-CoV-2 specific.

TCRdb reanalysed the 5' RACE reads using MiXCR and keeps one entry per CDR3 protein. The sample has around 250,000 distinct CDR3 sequences, 16% seen once. Specimen: PBMCs or a T cell subset sorted from them (not recorded which). The sequence derives from a man between 18 and 29 years old who had mild COVID-19 (a few samples of this study predate the infection). Cell type and time point are not known. The chain recombines TRBV7-2 with TRBJ1-1; 7 bases match TRBD1. CDR3 nucleotides: TGTGCCAGCAGCTCGCAGGGGGTGGGGACTGAAGCTTTCTTT. Protein sequence: CASSSQGVGTEAFF.